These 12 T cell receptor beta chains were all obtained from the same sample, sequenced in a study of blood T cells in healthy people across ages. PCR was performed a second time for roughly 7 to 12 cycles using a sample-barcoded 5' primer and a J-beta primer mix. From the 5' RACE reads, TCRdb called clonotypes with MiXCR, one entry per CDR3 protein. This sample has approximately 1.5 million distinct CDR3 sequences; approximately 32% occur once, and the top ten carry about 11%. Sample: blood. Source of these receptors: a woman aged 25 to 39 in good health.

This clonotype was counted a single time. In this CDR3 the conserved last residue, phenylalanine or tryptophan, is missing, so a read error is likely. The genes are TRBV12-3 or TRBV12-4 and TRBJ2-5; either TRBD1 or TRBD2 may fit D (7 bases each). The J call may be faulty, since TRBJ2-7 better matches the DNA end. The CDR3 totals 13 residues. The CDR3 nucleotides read TGTGCCAGCGGGAGGGACAGCGCCTACGAGCAGTACTCC. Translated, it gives CASGRDSAYEQYS.

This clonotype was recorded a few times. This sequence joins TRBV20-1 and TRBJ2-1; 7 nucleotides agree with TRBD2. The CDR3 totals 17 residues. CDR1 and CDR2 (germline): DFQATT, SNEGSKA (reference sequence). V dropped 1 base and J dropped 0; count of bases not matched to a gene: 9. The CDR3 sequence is CSARVGGGRASYNEQFF. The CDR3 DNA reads TGCAGTGCTAGAGTGGGGGGAGGGCGGGCCTCCTACAATGAGCAGTTCTTC.

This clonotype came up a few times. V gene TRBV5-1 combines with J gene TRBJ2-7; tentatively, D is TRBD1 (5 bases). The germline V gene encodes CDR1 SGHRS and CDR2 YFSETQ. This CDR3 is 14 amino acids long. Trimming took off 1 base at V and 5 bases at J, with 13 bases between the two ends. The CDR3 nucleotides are TGCGCCAGCAGCTTGAGGCAGGGTGACGACGAGCAGTACTTC. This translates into CASSLRQGDDEQYF. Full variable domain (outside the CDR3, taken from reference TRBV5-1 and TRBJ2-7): KAGVTQTPRYLIKTRGQQVTLSCSPISGHRSVSWYQQTPGQGLQFLFEYFSETQRNKGNFPGRFSGRQFSNSRSEMNVSTLELGDSALYLCASSLRQGDDEQYFGPGTRLTVT.

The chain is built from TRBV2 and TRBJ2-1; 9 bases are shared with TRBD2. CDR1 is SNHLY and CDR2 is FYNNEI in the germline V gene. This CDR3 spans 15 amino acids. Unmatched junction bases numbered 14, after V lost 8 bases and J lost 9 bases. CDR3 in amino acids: CASRRAASGAPEQFF. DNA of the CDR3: TGTGCCAGCCGAAGGGCGGCTAGCGGGGCTCCTGAGCAGTTCTTC.

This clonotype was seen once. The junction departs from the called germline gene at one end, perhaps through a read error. CDR3 nucleotide sequence: TGTGCCAGCGGTTTAGCGGGGGCAGGGGGGCCCTATGGCTACACCTTC. Translation gives CASGLAGAGGPYGYTF. J is TRBJ1-2 and V is TRBV12-3 or TRBV12-4, with 7 nucleotides matching TRBD1. The CDR3 spans 16 residues.

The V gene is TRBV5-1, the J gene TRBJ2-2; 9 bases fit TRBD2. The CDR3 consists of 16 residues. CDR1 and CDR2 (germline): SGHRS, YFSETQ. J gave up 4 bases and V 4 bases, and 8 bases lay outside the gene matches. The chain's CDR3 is CASSPGLARVTGELFF. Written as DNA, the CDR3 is TGCGCCAGCAGCCCCGGACTAGCGCGAGTCACCGGGGAGCTGTTTTTT.

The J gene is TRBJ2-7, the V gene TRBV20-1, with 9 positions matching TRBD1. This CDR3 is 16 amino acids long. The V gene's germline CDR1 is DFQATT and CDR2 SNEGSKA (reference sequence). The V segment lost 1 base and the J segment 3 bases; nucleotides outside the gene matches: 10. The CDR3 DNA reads TGCAGTGCTAGAGGGGGGACAGGGTATCCCAACTACGAGCAGTACTTC. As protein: CSARGGTGYPNYEQYF.

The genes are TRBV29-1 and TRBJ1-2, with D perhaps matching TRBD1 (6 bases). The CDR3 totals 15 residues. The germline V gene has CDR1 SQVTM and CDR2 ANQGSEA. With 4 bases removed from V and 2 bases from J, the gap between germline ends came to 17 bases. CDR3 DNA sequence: TGCAGCGTTGCGTGGGGGCCCCTCGTCAACTATGGCTACACCTTC. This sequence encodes CSVAWGPLVNYGYTF. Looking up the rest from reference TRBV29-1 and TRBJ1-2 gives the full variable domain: SAVISQKPSRDICQRGTSLTIQCQVDSQVTMMFWYRQQPGQSLTLIATANQGSEATYESGFVIDKFPISRPNLTFSTLTVSNMSPEDSSIYLCSVAWGPLVNYGYTFGSGTRLTVV.

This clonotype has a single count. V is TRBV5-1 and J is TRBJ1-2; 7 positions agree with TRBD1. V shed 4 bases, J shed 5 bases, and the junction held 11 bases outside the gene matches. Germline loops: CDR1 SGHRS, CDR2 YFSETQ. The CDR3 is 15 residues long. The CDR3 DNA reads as TGCGCCAGCAGCCCCTTAGACAGGGACGAATATGGCTACACCTTC. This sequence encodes CASSPLDRDEYGYTF.

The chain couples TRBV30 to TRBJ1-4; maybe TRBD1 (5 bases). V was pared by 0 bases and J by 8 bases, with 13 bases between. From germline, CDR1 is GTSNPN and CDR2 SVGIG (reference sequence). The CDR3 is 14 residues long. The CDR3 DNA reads TGTGCCTGGAGTGTAATAGGGGAATGGGAAAAACTGTTTTTT. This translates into CAWSVIGEWEKLFF.

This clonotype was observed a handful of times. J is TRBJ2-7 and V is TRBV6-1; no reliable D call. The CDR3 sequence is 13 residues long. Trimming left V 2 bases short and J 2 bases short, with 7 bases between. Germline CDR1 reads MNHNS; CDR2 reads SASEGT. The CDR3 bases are TGTGCCAGCAGTGAACAGAATACCTACGAGCAGTACTTC. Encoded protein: CASSEQNTYEQYF.

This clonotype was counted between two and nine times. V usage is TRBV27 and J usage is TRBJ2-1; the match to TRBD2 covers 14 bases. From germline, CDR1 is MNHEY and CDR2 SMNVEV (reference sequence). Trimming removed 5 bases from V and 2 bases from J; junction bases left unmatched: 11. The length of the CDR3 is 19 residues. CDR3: CASSPDPGLAGDPYNEQFF. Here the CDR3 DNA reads TGTGCCAGCAGTCCCGATCCGGGACTAGCGGGGGATCCCTACAATGAGCAGTTCTTC.